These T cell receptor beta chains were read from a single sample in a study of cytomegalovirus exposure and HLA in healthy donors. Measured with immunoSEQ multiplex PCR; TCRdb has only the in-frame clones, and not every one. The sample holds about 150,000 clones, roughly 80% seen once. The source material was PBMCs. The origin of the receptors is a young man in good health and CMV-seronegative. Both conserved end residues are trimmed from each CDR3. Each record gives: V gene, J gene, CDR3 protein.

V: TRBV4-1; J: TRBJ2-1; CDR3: ASSQDPGGNEQF
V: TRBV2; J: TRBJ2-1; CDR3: ASNRDSTHNEQF
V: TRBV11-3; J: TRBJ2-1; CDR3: ASTSFREGSNEQF
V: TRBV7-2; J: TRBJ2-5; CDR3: ASSFGPGGPETQY
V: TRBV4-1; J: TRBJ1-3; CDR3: ASSHIGLRAISGNTIY
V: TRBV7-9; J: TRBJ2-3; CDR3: ASSPDRGLATQY
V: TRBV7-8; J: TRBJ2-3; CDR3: ASSSGERRVSQY
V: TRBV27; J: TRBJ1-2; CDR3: ASSLTPGSEGYT
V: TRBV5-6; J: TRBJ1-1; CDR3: ASSLDYRGGEAF
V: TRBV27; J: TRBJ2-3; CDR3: ASSPKRDRGNTQY
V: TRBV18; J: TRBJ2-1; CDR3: ASSLRGGDNEQF
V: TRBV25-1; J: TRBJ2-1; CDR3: ASSGTSGRSYNEQF
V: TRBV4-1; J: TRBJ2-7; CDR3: ASSQVAEVYEQY
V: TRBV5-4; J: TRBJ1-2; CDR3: ATQQGIYGYT
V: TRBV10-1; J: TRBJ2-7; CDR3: ASSEPESYEQY
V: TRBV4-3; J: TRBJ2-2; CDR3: ASSQDFHGELF
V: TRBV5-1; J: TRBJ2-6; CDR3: ASSQGFSGANVLT
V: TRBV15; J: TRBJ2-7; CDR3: ATSRGGREPYEQY
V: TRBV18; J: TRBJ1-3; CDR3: ASSRTTGYSGNTIY
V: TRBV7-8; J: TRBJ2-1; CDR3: ASSLADRISYNEQF
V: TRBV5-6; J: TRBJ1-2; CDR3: ASSSSEPRSYT
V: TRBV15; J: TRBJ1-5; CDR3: ATSRDGQGSQPQH
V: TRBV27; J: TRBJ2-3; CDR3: ASSRDFGRDTQY